Reported below is one T cell receptor beta chain. Generated by immunoSEQ multiplex PCR, the TCRdb table keeps only in-frame clones and is missing some. The sample has roughly 86,000 clones; over 80% are singletons. This record comes from a study of blood T cell repertoires in COVID-19. Whole-study context: The United States, Italy and Spain provided the acute and convalescent COVID-19 samples.

This TCR derives from a man in his fifties with acute or convalescent COVID-19. Sample: peripheral blood.

The CDR3 nucleotides are TGTGCCAGCAGTTTATGGGGGGAGAACACTGAAGCTTTCTTT. This encodes CASSLWGENTEAFF. The chain carries TRBV6-2 or TRBV6-3 and TRBJ1-1; D may be TRBD1 (5 bases). Per the germline V gene, CDR1 is MNHEY and CDR2 is SVGEGT. The CDR3 runs 14 residues. Deletions cut 4 bases from V and 1 base from J, with 10 bases between.